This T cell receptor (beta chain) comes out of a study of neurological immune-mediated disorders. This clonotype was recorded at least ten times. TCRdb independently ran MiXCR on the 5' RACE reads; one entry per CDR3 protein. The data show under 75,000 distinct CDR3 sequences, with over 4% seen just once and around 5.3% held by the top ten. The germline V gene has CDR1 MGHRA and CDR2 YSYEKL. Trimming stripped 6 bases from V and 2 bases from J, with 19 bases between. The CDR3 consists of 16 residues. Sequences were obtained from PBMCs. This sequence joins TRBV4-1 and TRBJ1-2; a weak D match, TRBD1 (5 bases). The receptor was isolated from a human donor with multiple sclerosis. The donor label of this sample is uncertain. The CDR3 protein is CASRRDQRSLNYGYTF. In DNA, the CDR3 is TGCGCCAGCAGGAGGGACCAAAGAAGCCTAAACTATGGCTACACCTTC.